This T cell receptor (beta chain) was obtained from a study of blood T cells in healthy people across ages (dated by TCRdb to between 2014 and 2017). About the investigation overall: In model experiments, roughly one uniquely barcoded TCR beta cDNA molecule per two T cells was captured by template switching. For two donors (one aged 18 to 30 and one aged 80 or older), the study analyzed two additional independent replicas of 1 million unique cDNA reads from the same blood draw. Donors were grouped into four age groups: young (average roughly 15 years), middle-aged (39), aged (around 60) and long-lived (about 90). The study measured age-related changes in TCR beta repertoire diversity using deep sequencing normalized with unique cDNA molecular identifiers.

The library came from 5' RACE. Reads for this sample came from an Illumina HiSeq 2500. A second PCR of about 6 to 11 cycles was run with a J-beta primer mix and a sample-barcoded 5' primer. Each TCR beta cDNA molecule received a unique molecular identifier from a template-switch 5' adaptor carrying 12 random nucleotides. Each sample yielded at least 2.5 million CDR3-containing paired-end reads. The Mint cDNA synthesis kit, primed by a TRBC-specific oligonucleotide, was used to synthesize first-strand cDNA from all RNA. Following uracil-DNA glycosylase treatment, a first 18-cycle PCR with universal primers M1SS and BC2_uni_R was performed on all cDNA. The authors processed their data as follows. For normalization, 1 million high-quality reads were randomly selected from each sample, with every read carrying a distinct molecular identifier. Instead of being binned into consensus sequences, reads with shared molecular identifiers were discarded. MiTCR, run with a Q25 quality threshold and the strictest error-elimination algorithm, handled CDR3 identification, clonotype clustering and error correction. A nonparametric unseen species model with Euler transformation was used to estimate a lower bound on total TCR beta diversity. TCRdb trimmed public reads at Q25 via fastp, called clones via MiXCR and kept in-frame beta chains. Rows with one shared CDR3 protein collapse into an entry with the most common genes and DNA. TCRdb, not the authors, supplied the V and J calls. In all, the sample holds 780,000 or so distinct CDR3 sequences, and just under 25% of those were seen once. Under 4.5% of the sample goes to the ten largest clones.

V is pared back by 2 bases and J by 4 bases, with 21 bases lying between the germline termini. Spanning cysteine to phenylalanine, the CDR3 consists of 18 amino acids. Kept here is only the CDR3 DNA, which spans 54 bases and is read in frame from base 1. CDR1 is given as MNHEY and CDR2 as SMNVEV, both from the germline V gene (reference sequence). General conclusions and limits of the study: As age increased, observed TCR beta diversity per million T cells dropped in a roughly linear way, and a significant reduction was already evident by age 40. The long-lived group showed more naive CD4+ T cells, fewer expanded clones and increased TCR diversity than the aged group, suggesting age selection. Bulk unsorted PBMC profiling prevented conclusive comparison of naive and antigen-experienced compartments. Observed TCR beta diversity correlated strongly with the percentage of naive T cells measured by flow cytometry. Donor CMV infection status was unknown, potentially confounding age-related changes in expanded clonotypes. Estimates of total diversity based on one million sequenced T cells were regarded as lower bounds and as underestimates.

Donors were around 37 systemically healthy Caucasian individuals from Russia aged roughly 6 to 95 years. About 9.1 milliliters of peripheral blood were collected from each donor into EDTA-treated Vacutainer tubes. PBMCs were isolated by Ficoll-Paque density-gradient centrifugation, with at least 6.5 million obtained per sample. Total RNA, at least 6 micrograms per sample, was extracted from PBMCs with Trizol reagent. Naive CD45RAhigh/CD27high T cell percentages were measured by flow cytometry on a PBMC aliquot from every donor. This clonotype has only a few counts. This receptor's antigen is unknown. No base-level quality is on record; no much larger clone is a single base apart. Another study also made use of these data, one on T cells of mothers and their children. As the second publication notes: The donors were nine systemically healthy Caucasian individuals, made up of three mothers and their six children. cDNA synthesis used all of the extracted RNA, with around 1.5 ug of RNA in each 15 ul reaction. In the second PCR, sample barcodes and 2-4 random nucleotides were introduced via the M1S primer. More than 8 million TCR beta CDR3 reads were obtained from each mother, and about 3 million reads were obtained from each child. Thymic selection similarly shapes TCR recombination output in related and unrelated pairs, with minor effect from inherited differences. Normalized repertoire overlap in related mother-child pairs was always slightly higher than in unrelated mother-child pairs, but the difference was never significant. No persistent microchimeric T cell clones were detected, at a sensitivity of 90 to 100 clones per million clonotypes. To look for features that set related mother-child pairs apart from unrelated individuals, the researchers ran deep NGS to compare the TCR beta repertoires of mothers and children. The mean age was around 40 +/- 4 years for the mothers and around 10 +/- 4 years for the children. Libraries were sequenced on Illumina HiSeq 2000 with 100+100 nt paired-end reads after adapter ligation with NEBNext reagents. To avoid cross-contamination, the mother libraries and the child libraries were prepared a month apart and sequenced in separate runs. For each donor, somewhere between about 450,000 and 2,000,000 distinct TCR beta clonotypes were identified. Naive TCR beta clonotypes were estimated from low-frequency clonotypes matched to each donor's FACS-determined naive share, without sorting.

The sample consisted of blood. The TCR comes from a boy younger than 18 in good health. Recombination joined TRBV27 with TRBJ2-1; the D region is possibly TRBD1 or TRBD2, each matching across 5 bases. The CDR3 protein sequence reads: CASSLRAGGKGPYNEQFF. The nucleotide sequence reads as follows: TGTGCCAGCAGTTTAAGGGCTGGGGGTAAGGGACCATACAATGAGCAGTTCTTC.